Here is one T cell receptor beta chain with its context. RNA transcripts yielded amplified TCR beta CDR3 regions. The study used the HTBI primer set for a first-round RT-PCR of the TCR CDR3. MiXCR, applied by TCRdb to the multiplex PCR reads, yields one record per CDR3 protein. The sample includes more than 550,000 distinct CDR3 sequences, 45% seen only once; the top ten take less than 8.5%. Thyroid ultrasound, orbital computed tomography, clinical symptoms, and serum thyroxine and TRAb underpinned diagnoses. These data come from a study of T cells in Graves' hyperthyroidism and ophthalmopathy. Per germline, CDR1 DFQATT and CDR2 SNEGSKA (reference sequence). V was pared by 3 bases and J by 0 bases, with 8 bases between. This CDR3 comprises 13 residues.

What was sequenced was peripheral blood or thyroid tissue (not recorded which). This TCR derives from an adult man with Graves' disease, either hyperthyroidism or ophthalmopathy (not recorded which). This chain links TRBV20-1 with TRBJ2-5; D might be TRBD1 (6 bases). The CDR3 DNA reads as TGCAGTGCTAGGGGACACCACCAAGAGACCCAGTACTTC. It codes for CSARGHHQETQYF.